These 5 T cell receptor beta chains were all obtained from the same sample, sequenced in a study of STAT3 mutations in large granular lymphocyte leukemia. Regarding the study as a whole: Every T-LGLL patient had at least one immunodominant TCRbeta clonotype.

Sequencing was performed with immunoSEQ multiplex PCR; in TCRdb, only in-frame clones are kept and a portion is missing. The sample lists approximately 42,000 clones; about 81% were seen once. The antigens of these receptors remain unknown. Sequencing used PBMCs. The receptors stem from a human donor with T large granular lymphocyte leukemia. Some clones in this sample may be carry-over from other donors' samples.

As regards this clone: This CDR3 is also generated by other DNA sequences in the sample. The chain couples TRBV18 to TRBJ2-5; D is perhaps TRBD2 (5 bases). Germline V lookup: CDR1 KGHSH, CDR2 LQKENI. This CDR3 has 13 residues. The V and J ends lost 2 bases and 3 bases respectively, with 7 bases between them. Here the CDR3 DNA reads TGTGCCAGCTCACCATGGGGAGAAGAGACCCAGTACTTC. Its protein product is CASSPWGEETQYF. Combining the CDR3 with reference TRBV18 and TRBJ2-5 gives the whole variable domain NAGVMQNPRHLVRRRGQEARLRCSPMKGHSHVYWYRQLPEEGLKFMVYLQKENIIDESGMPKERFSAEFPKEGPSILRIQQVVRGDSAAYFCASSPWGEETQYFGPGTRLLVL.

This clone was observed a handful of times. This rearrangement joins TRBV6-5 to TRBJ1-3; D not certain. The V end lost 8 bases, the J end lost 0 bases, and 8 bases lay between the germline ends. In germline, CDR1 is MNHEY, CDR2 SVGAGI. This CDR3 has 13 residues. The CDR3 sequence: CASRLTSGNTIYF. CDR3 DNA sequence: TGTGCCAGCCGCTTGACCTCTGGAAACACCATATATTTT.

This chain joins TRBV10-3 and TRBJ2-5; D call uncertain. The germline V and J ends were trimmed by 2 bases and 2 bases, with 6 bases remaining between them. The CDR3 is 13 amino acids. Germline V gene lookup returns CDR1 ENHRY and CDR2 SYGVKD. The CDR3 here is CAISEQAQETQYF. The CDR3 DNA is TGTGCCATCAGTGAGCAGGCTCAAGAGACCCAGTACTTC.

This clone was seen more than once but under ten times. CDR3 bases: TGTGCCAGCAGCAGTCGCCCGGGCGGGGCCAACGTCCTGACTTTC. This codes for CASSSRPGGANVLTF. V usage is TRBV2 and J usage is TRBJ2-6; no definite D call. Trimming removed 6 bases from V and 4 bases from J, with 13 bases in between. The CDR3 covers 15 residues. CDR1 is SNHLY and CDR2 is FYNNEI in the germline V gene.

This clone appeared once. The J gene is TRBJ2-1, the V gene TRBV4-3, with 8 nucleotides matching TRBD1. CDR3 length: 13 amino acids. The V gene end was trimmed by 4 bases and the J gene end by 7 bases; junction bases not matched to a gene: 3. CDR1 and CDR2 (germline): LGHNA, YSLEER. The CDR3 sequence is CASSPRTGNEQFF. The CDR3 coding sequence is TGCGCCAGCAGCCCCCGGACAGGGAATGAGCAGTTCTTC.